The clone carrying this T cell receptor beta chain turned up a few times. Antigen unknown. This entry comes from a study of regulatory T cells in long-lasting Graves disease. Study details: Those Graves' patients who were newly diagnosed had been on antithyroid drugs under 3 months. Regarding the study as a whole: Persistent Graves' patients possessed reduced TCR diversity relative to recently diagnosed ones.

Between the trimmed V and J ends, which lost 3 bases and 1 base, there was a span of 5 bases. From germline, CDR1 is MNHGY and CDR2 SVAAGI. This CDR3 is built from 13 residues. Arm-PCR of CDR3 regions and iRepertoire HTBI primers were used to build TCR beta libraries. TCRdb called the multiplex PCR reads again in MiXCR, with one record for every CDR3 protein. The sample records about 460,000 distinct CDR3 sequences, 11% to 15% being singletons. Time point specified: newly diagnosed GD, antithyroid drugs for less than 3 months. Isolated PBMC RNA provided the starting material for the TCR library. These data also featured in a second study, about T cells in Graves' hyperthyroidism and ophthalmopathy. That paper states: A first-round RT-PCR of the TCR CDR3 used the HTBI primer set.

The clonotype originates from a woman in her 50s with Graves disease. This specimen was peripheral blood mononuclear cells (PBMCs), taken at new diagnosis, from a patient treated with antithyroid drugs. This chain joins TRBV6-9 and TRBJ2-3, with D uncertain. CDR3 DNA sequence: TGTGCCAGCAGTTACAAGGGCACAGATACGCAGTATTTT. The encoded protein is CASSYKGTDTQYF.